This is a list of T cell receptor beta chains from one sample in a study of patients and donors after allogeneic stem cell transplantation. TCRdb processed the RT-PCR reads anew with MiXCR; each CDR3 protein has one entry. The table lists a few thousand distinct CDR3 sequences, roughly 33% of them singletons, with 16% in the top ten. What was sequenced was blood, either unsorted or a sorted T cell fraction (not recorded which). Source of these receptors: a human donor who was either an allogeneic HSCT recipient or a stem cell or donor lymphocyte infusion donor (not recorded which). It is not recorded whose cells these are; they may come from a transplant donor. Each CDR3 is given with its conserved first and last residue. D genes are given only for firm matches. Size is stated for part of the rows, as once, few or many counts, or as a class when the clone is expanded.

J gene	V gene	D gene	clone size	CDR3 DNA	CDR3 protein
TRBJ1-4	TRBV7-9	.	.	TGTGCCAGCAGCTTAGACAGTTCCGGGTTAGGAGAAAAACTGTTTTTT	CASSLDSSGLGEKLFF
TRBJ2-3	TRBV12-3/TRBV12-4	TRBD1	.	TGTGCCAGCATCTTAGGGACAGGGCTGCACACAGATACGCAGTATTTT	CASILGTGLHTDTQYF
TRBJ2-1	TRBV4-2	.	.	TGTGCCAGCAGCCACGGCGGCGAATACAATGAGCAGTTCTTC	CASSHGGEYNEQFF
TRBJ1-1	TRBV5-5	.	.	TGTGCCAGCAGCTTGGTAGGGTACACTGAAGCTTTCTTT	CASSLVGYTEAFF
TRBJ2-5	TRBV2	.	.	TGTGCCAGCAGCTACCAAGAGACCCAGTACTTC	CASSYQETQYF
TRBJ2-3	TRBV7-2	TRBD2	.	TGTGCCAGCAGCGCGAGCGGGGTGGGAGATACGCAGTATTTT	CASSASGVGDTQYF
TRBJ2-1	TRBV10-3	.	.	TGTGCCATCAGTGCGGAGGCAGGCCACAGGGTCAATGAGCAGTTCTTC	CAISAEAGHRVNEQFF
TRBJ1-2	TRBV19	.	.	TGTGCCAGTAGTGGAGACGGCTACACCTTC	CASSGDGYTF
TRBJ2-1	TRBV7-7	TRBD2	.	TGTGCCAGCAGCATCTCCCCGGGAGGTGAGCAGTTCTTC	CASSISPGGEQFF
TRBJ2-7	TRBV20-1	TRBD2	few	TGCAGTGCTAGAGAGGGACTAGCGAAGGTTCTCTTC	CSAREGLAKVLF
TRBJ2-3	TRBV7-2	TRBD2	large	TGTGCCAGCAGCTTAGCGCTAGCGGGCCCAGATACGCAGTATTTT	CASSLALAGPDTQYF
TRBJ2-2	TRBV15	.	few	TGTGCCACCAGCAGAGGGAACTTTGCGAACACCGGGGAGCTGTTTTTT	CATSRGNFANTGELFF
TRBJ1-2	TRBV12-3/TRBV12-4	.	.	TGTGCCAGCAGTCATCTCCGGACGTACTATGGCTACACCTTC	CASSHLRTYYGYTF
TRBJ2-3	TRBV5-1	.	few	TGCGCCAGCATGATAGACTCAGATACGCAGTATTTT	CASMIDSDTQYF
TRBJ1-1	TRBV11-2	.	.	TGTGCCAGCAGTCCAGGGACTGAAGCTTTCTTT	CASSPGTEAFF
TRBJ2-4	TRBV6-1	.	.	TGTGCCAGCACCCAATGGGCCCAACGGCACTTC	CASTQWAQRHF
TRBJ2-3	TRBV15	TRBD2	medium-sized	TGTGCCACCAGCAAGGGACTAGCGCCAGATACGCAGTATTTT	CATSKGLAPDTQYF
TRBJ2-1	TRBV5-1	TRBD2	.	TGCGCCAGCAGCGCTAGCGGGAGAGGGGTAAATGAGCAGTTCTTC	CASSASGRGVNEQFF
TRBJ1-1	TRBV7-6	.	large	TGTGCCAGCAGCTTAGCGTATGAGGGAGGTACTGAAGCTTTCTTT	CASSLAYEGGTEAFF
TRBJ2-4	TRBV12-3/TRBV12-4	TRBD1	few	TGTGCCAGCAGTCATACAGGGGTGGGAAACATTCAGTACTTC	CASSHTGVGNIQYF
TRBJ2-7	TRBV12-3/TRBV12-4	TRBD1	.	TGTGCCAGTTCTGACAGGGGGAGTAGCTACGAGCAGTACTTC	CASSDRGSSYEQYF
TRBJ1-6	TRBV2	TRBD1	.	TGTGCCAGCACCCTATCCGGGACAGGGGAATCACCCCTCCACTTT	CASTLSGTGESPLHF
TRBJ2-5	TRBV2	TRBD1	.	TGTGCCACGTCGACAGGGGCCTCCCAAGAGACCCAGTACTTC	CATSTGASQETQYF
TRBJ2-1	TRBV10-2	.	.	TGCGCCAGCAGTGAGTTTCAGTATGAGCAGTTCTTC	CASSEFQYEQFF
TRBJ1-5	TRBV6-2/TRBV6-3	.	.	TGTGCCAGCAGTTTCCGGGCAGCCTCATCACCCCAGCATTTT	CASSFRAASSPQHF
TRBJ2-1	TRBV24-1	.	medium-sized	TGTGCCACCAGTGACCCCGGGGTTGAGCAGTTCTTC	CATSDPGVEQFF
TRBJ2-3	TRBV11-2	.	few	TGTGCCAGCAGCTTAGATACAGGAACAGATACGCAGTATTTT	CASSLDTGTDTQYF
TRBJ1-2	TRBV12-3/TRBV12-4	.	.	TGTGCCAGCAGTCGAGGACAGAATTCCTATGGCTACACCTTC	CASSRGQNSYGYTF
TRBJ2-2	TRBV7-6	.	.	TGTGCCAGCATGGGGCCTAACACCGGGGAGCTGTTTTTT	CASMGPNTGELFF
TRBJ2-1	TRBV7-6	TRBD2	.	TGTGCCAGCAGCTTAGCTCGGGGAGGGTCCTACAATGAGCAGTTCTTC	CASSLARGGSYNEQFF
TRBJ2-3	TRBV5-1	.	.	TGCGCCAGCAGCCACCAACCGGGCACAGATACGCAGTATTTT	CASSHQPGTDTQYF
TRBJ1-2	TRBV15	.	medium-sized	TGTGCCACCAGCAGAGACGGAAGAAATGGCTACACCTTC	CATSRDGRNGYTF
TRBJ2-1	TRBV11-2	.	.	TGTGCCAGCAGCTTACGGCCAGACAACAATCTTGAGCAGTTCTTC	CASSLRPDNNLEQFF
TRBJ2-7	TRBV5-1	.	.	TGCGCCAGCAGCTCCAGGGACGAGCAGTACTTC	CASSSRDEQYF
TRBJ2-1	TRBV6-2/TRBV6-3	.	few	TGTGCCAGCAGCCCCGGCGGGGTGTCCTACAATGAGCAGTTCTTC	CASSPGGVSYNEQFF
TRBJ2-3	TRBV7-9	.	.	TGTGCCAGCAAAGCCATGACAGATACGCAGTATTTT	CASKAMTDTQYF
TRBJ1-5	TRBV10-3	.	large	TGTGCCATCACCACTTCGGAAGATCAGCCCCAGCATTTT	CAITTSEDQPQHF
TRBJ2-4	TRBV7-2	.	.	TGTGCCAGCAGCTTACAGGGGCAGAACATTCAGTACTTC	CASSLQGQNIQYF
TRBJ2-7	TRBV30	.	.	TGTGCCTGGGGGCATGGGGGGAACGAGCAGTACTTC	CAWGHGGNEQYF
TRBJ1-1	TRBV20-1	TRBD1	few	TGCAGTGCGCAGGGGGCGTGGAACACTGAAGCTTTCTTT	CSAQGAWNTEAFF
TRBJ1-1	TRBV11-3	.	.	TGTGCCAGCAACGCTAGGAACACTGAAGCTTTCTTT	CASNARNTEAFF
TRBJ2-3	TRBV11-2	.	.	TGTGCCAGCAGCTTTAGACTGTACACAGATACGCAGTATTTT	CASSFRLYTDTQYF
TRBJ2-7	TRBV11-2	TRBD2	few	TGTGCCAGCAGCTTAGGCGGACTAGCAGGGAACTACGAGCAGTACTTC	CASSLGGLAGNYEQYF
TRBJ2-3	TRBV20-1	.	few	TGCAGTGCTAGGGGCCTAGCGACTTACACAGATACGAAGTATTTT	CSARGLATYTDTKYF
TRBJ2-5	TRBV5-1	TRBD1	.	TGCGCCAGCAGCTCTGACAGGGACCAAGAGACCCAGTACTTC	CASSSDRDQETQYF
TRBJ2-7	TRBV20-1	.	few	TGCAGTGCTAGCTCGGATTGGTCCGAGCAGTACTTC	CSASSDWSEQYF
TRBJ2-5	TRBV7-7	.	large	TGTGCCAGCAGCAGGGACTGGGGTGAGACCCAGTACTTC	CASSRDWGETQYF
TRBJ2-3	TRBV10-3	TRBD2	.	TGTGCCATCAGTGAGTCGGTAGCGGGGGGACGAACAGATACGCAGTATTTT	CAISESVAGGRTDTQYF
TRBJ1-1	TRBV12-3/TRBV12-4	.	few	TGTTCCGCTTCTCGGGTGAAAGCTTTCTTT	CSASRVKAFF
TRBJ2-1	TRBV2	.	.	TGTGCCAGCAGTGCTGGGACTCACGAGCAGTTCTTC	CASSAGTHEQFF
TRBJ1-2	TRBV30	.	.	TGTGCCTGGAACAGGGTGGATGGCTACACCTTC	CAWNRVDGYTF
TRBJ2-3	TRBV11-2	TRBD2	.	TGTGCCAGCAGCTTAGAGGCGGGGGGGCTAGGGAATACGCAGTATTTT	CASSLEAGGLGNTQYF
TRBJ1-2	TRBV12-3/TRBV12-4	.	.	TGTGCCAGTTCCGGGACGGATAACTATGGCTACACCTTC	CASSGTDNYGYTF
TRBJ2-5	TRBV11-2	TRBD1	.	TGTGCCAGCAGCTTGGACGACAGGGGCGGTGAGACCCAGTACTTC	CASSLDDRGGETQYF
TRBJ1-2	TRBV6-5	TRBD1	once	TGTGCCAGCAGTTACACTACGAGACAGGGTAATGGCTACACCTTC	CASSYTTRQGNGYTF
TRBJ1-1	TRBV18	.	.	TGTGCCAGCTCACAAGGGACGGAAACTGAAGCTTTCTTT	CASSQGTETEAFF
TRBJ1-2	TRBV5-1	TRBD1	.	TGCGCCAGCAGCAGGGGACAGCCGGAGAATGGCTACACCTTC	CASSRGQPENGYTF
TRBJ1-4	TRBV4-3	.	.	TGCGCCAGCAGCCAAGTAGGCTCCGGCGGGGAAAAACTGTTTTTT	CASSQVGSGGEKLFF
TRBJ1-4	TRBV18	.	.	TGTGCCAGCTCACCACCCGGGACGGTGAATGAAAAACTGTTTTTT	CASSPPGTVNEKLFF
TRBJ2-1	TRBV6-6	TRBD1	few	TGTGCCAGCAGCGACAGGGGGCTATTTCGGGAGCAGTTCTTC	CASSDRGLFREQFF